This TCR beta chain was sequenced for a study of shared clonotypes between healthy human individuals. Whole-study results and caveats: Measured sharing among donors was expected to vary with sequencing depth. It was observed that roughly 5.1% of naive CD4 clonotypes were shared across a handful of donors.

Germline CDR1 and CDR2: SGHAT and FQNNGV. The CDR3 is 15 residues long. With V trimmed by 3 bases and J by 8 bases, 4 bases remained unmatched. Sorted-subset replicate PCRs used about 0.2 ug DNA, around 27,000 T cell genomes. Assay: immunoSEQ multiplex PCR; the TCRdb copy retains only in-frame clones and omits some. Among roughly 1,500,000 clones listed, roughly 98% were seen once. Of note for this clone: Its specificity is not known.

The chain recombines TRBV11-2 with TRBJ2-1; TRBD2 agrees at 13 bases. This clonotype was obtained from a man aged 25 to 45 in good health. The sequencing sample was made of naive CD4+ T cells sorted from blood. Subset here: CD45RA+ positively selected. CDR3 in DNA: TGTGCCAGCAGCTTGGGACTAGCGGGACTAGATGAGCAGTTCTTC. The encoded protein is CASSLGLAGLDEQFF.